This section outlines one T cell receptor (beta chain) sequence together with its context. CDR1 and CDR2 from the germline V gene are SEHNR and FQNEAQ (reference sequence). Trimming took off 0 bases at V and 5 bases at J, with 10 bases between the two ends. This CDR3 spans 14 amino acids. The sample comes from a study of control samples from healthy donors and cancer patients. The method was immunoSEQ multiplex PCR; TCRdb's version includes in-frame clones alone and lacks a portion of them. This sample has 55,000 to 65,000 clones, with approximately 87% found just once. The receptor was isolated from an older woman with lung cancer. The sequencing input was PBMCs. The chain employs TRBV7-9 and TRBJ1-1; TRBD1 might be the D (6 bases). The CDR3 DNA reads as TGTGCCAGCAGCTTAGCCCGGACAGTTACTGAAGCTTTCTTT. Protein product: CASSLARTVTEAFF.